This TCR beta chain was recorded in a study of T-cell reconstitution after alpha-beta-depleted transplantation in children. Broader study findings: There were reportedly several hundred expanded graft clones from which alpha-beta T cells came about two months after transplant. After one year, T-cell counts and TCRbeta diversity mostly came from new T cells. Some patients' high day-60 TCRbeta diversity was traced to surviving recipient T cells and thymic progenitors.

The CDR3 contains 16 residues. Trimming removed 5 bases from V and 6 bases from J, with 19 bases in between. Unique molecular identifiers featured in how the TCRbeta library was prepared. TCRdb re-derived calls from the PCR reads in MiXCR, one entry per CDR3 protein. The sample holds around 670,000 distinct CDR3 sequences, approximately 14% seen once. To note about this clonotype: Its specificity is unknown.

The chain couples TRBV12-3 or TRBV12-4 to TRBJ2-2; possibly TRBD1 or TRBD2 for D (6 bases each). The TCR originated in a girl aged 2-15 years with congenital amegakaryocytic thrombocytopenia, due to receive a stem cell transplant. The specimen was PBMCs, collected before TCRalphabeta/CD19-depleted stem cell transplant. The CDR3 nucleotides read TGTGCCAGCAGTCCTGGGGGGACACCTGCGTCCGGGGAGCTGTTTTTT. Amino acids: CASSPGGTPASGELFF.